These 27 T cell receptor beta chains originate from one sample sequenced in a study of cytomegalovirus exposure and HLA in healthy donors. Data came from immunoSEQ multiplex PCR; TCRdb stores just in-frame clones and leaves some out. Found here are roughly 71,000 clones, less than 95% of them singletons; the top ten hold approximately 0.59%. Sequencing used PBMCs. All receptors derive from a woman younger than 35 in good health and CMV-seronegative.

The chain recombines TRBV5-1 with TRBJ2-5, with TRBD2 matching 10 bases. From germline, CDR1 is SGHRS and CDR2 YFSETQ. V lost 4 bases to trimming and J lost 2 bases; unmatched junction nucleotides: 17. The CDR3 is 19 amino acids. The DNA of the CDR3 is TGCGCCAGCAGCCCGGGGATCCTAGCGGGGGCTACGATACAAGAGACCCAGTACTTC. It is translated as CASSPGILAGATIQETQYF.

The chain is built from TRBV10-3 and TRBJ1-1; TRBD1 matches at 9 bases. This CDR3 is built from 14 residues. Germline CDR1 and CDR2: ENHRY and SYGVKD. The ends lost 0 bases at V and 12 bases at J; junction bases unmatched: 8. Here the CDR3 reads CAISESKGTGLSFF. DNA for the CDR3: TGTGCCATCAGTGAGTCTAAGGGGACAGGGCTGTCTTTCTTT.

The chain employs TRBV2 and TRBJ1-2, with TRBD1 matching over 10 bases. CDR1 and CDR2 (germline): SNHLY, FYNNEI. The CDR3 is made up of 15 amino acids. Losses at the gene ends were 7 bases for V and 6 bases for J; bases not matched to a gene: 11. The CDR3, as DNA: TGTGCCAGCAATTCTCCGGGACAGGGGTTTCATGGCTACACCTTC. Its translation: CASNSPGQGFHGYTF.

This sequence joins TRBV9 and TRBJ2-3, with 10 bases that match TRBD2. CDR3 length equals 17 residues. Trimming took 4 bases from V and 5 from J; bases not matched to a gene: 13. Germline V gene lookup returns CDR1 SGDLS and CDR2 YYNGEE. The CDR3 region has the DNA TGTGCCAGCAGCCCTACCCCGGGACTAGCGATAGGAGATACGCAGTATTTT. As protein: CASSPTPGLAIGDTQYF.

This clone was detected only a few times. This rearrangement joins TRBV7-2 to TRBJ1-6; TRBD1 is a possible D gene (5 bases). Germline V CDR1 and CDR2: SGHTA, FQGNSA. V dropped 1 base and J dropped 10 bases, with 11 bases sitting between them. The CDR3 has 14 amino acids. The CDR3 region has the DNA TGTGCCAGCAGCTTAGAGGCAGGGAGGTCACCCCTCCACTTT. This gives the protein CASSLEAGRSPLHF.

This chain joins TRBV18 and TRBJ1-2; TRBD1 matches 11 bases. This CDR3 has 19 residues. Trimming at V came to 1 base and at J to 4 bases, leaving 14 bases not matched to a gene. Germline V lookup: CDR1 KGHSH, CDR2 LQKENI. In DNA form, the CDR3 reads TGTGCCAGCTCACCACAAAACCCCCCTCGGGACAGGGGGGGCTATGGCTACACCTTC. Translated, it gives CASSPQNPPRDRGGYGYTF.

The CDR3 coding sequence is TGTGCCAGCAGTATTAAAGCGGGGGCCAGATCAAATACGCAGTATTTT. Residues: CASSIKAGARSNTQYF. This chain joins TRBV27 and TRBJ2-3, with 8 bases aligning to TRBD2. This CDR3 has 16 amino acids. Germline V gene data show CDR1 as MNHEY and CDR2 as SMNVEV (reference sequence). V was pared by 5 bases and J by 7 bases, with 14 bases of the junction left unmatched.

The genes are TRBV28 and TRBJ2-2; D gene unclear. CDR3 length: 16 residues. Germline CDR1 is MDHEN and CDR2 is SYDVKM. Trimming took off 4 bases at V and 5 bases at J, with 17 bases between the two ends. The CDR3 DNA reads TGTGCCAGCAGTTCTACCGGGTTCACGACGACCGGGGAGCTGTTTTTT. This codes for CASSSTGFTTTGELFF.

This clone was picked up a small number of times. The chain uses TRBV4-2 and TRBJ2-7; a possible D gene is TRBD2 (6 bases). The CDR3 is made up of 15 amino acids. CDR1 and CDR2 (germline): LGHNA, YNFKEQ. The V end lost 4 bases, the J end lost 3 bases, and 16 bases lay between the germline ends. CDR3 DNA: TGTGCCAGCAGCCCGGGGACTCTGGGATACTACGAGCAGTACTTC. Translation gives CASSPGTLGYYEQYF.

Comments on this clone: At one end, the junction sequence differs from germline, possibly due to a read error. This chain uses TRBV7-7 with TRBJ2-7, with TRBD1 matching over 9 bases. CDR3 length: 13 residues. The germline V gene has CDR1 SSHAT and CDR2 FNYEAQ (reference sequence). The CDR3 DNA reads TGTGCTAGCAGCCGGGGACAGGGTTACGAGCAGTACTTC. Translated, it gives CASSRGQGYEQYF.

The V and J genes are TRBV28 and TRBJ1-5; tentative D call: TRBD1 (6 bases). V lost 5 bases, J lost 7 bases, and 15 bases lay in between. This CDR3 is built from 14 residues. Germline CDR1 is MDHEN and CDR2 is SYDVKM. The CDR3 here is CASSGGFTGQPQHF. CDR3 sequence (DNA): TGTGCCAGCAGTGGGGGCTTCACCGGGCAGCCCCAGCATTTT.

The chain joins TRBV5-1 to TRBJ2-2, with 8 bases identical to TRBD1. The V gene's germline CDR1 is SGHRS and CDR2 YFSETQ. The CDR3 contains 18 residues. Losses at the gene ends were 4 bases for V and 5 bases for J; bases not matched to a gene: 16. The CDR3 nucleotides are TGCGCCAGCAGCACACCAACCCGGACAGGGAGAAAAACCGGGGAGCTGTTTTTT. Translating it yields CASSTPTRTGRKTGELFF.

The V gene is TRBV7-2, the J gene TRBJ1-5; TRBD1 aligns across 7 bases. From germline, CDR1 is SGHTA and CDR2 FQGNSA. The CDR3 sequence is 16 residues long. The trim removed 5 bases at V and 0 bases at J, leaving 7 bases unmatched. The CDR3 sequence is CASSHTTGLSNQPQHF. The CDR3, as DNA: TGTGCCAGCAGCCACACGACAGGGCTTAGCAATCAGCCCCAGCATTTT. The whole variable domain, remainder taken from reference TRBV7-2 and TRBJ1-5, is GAGVSQSPSNKVTEKGKDVELRCDPISGHTALYWYRQSLGQGLEFLIYFQGNSAPDKSGLPSDRFSAERTGGSVSTLTIQRTQQEDSAVYLCASSHTTGLSNQPQHFGDGTRLSIL.

The rearrangement uses TRBV10-3 and TRBJ1-1; 7 bases map to TRBD1. The V and J ends lost 2 bases and 0 bases, in that order; junction bases with no gene match: 0. The germline V gene has CDR1 ENHRY and CDR2 SYGVKD. The CDR3 runs 14 residues. Here the CDR3 reads CAISETGVNTEAFF. The CDR3 DNA is TGTGCCATCAGTGAGACAGGGGTGAACACTGAAGCTTTCTTT.

This sequence joins TRBV9 and TRBJ2-2, with D perhaps TRBD1 (6 bases). Looked up from germline, CDR1 is SGDLS and CDR2 is YYNGEE. Trimming stripped 4 bases from V and 1 base from J, with 11 bases between. The length of the CDR3 is 15 residues. For the CDR3, the DNA is TGTGCCAGCAGCCTACAGGGACAGAACACCGGGGAGCTGTTTTTT. Its protein product is CASSLQGQNTGELFF.

The chain employs TRBV5-1 and TRBJ1-4; 11 positions match TRBD1. Germline V gene lookup returns CDR1 SGHRS and CDR2 YFSETQ. The CDR3 sequence is 15 residues long. Losses at the gene ends were 2 bases for V and 8 bases for J; bases not matched to a gene: 5. CDR3 region: CASSFPGQGGEKLFF. DNA of the CDR3: TGCGCCAGCAGCTTTCCGGGACAGGGGGGAGAAAAACTGTTTTTT.

The V and J genes are TRBV9 and TRBJ1-2; D unclear. Per germline, CDR1 SGDLS and CDR2 YYNGEE. This CDR3 is 15 amino acids long. V lost 0 bases and J lost 3, with 12 bases in between. CDR3 sequence reads: CASSVDAQVHYGYTF. The CDR3 nucleotides read TGTGCCAGCAGCGTAGATGCTCAGGTACACTATGGCTACACCTTC. Full variable domain (missing parts from reference TRBV9 and TRBJ1-2): DSGVTQTPKHLITATGQRVTLRCSPRSGDLSVYWYQQSLDQGLQFLIQYYNGEERAKGNILERFSAQQFPDLHSELNLSSLELGDSALYFCASSVDAQVHYGYTFGSGTRLTVV.

The V gene is TRBV11-3, the J gene TRBJ2-1, with D maybe TRBD2 (6 bases). CDR3 length equals 15 residues. Germline lookup yields CDR1 SGHNT and CDR2 YENEEA. V was trimmed by 1 base and J by 6 bases, leaving 13 bases between them. This CDR3 is CASSLGRGLGNEQFF. The CDR3 coding sequence is TGTGCCAGCAGCTTAGGGCGGGGATTAGGCAATGAGCAGTTCTTC.

J is TRBJ2-5 and V is TRBV7-2; the D gene is possibly TRBD1 (5 bases). Germline V gene lookup returns CDR1 SGHTA and CDR2 FQGNSA. The CDR3 has 12 residues. The V end lost 5 bases, the J end lost 5 bases, and 9 bases lay between the germline ends. CDR3 residues: CASSAHRETQYF. The CDR3 region has the DNA TGTGCCAGCAGCGCTCACAGGGAGACCCAGTACTTC.

The chain recombines TRBV6-5 with TRBJ1-2; TRBD1 might be the D (5 bases). CDR3 length: 16 residues. The V gene lost 3 bases and the J gene lost 0 bases, with 14 bases spanning the gap. The germline V gene has CDR1 MNHEY and CDR2 SVGAGI. In DNA, the CDR3 is TGTGCCAGCAGTTATAGCCCAGCAGGGACTAACTATGGCTACACCTTC. As protein: CASSYSPAGTNYGYTF.

The rearrangement links TRBV7-9 to TRBJ2-3; maybe TRBD2 (5 bases). Germline V gene lookup returns CDR1 SEHNR and CDR2 FQNEAQ (reference sequence). The CDR3 length is 11 residues. Trimming left V 7 bases short and J 5 bases short, with 7 bases between. The CDR3 DNA follows: TGTGCCAGCACCGCGGGAGATACGCAGTATTTT. Its protein is CASTAGDTQYF.

The V gene is TRBV5-1, the J gene TRBJ1-2, with TRBD1 matching 8 bases. The V gene's germline CDR1 is SGHRS and CDR2 YFSETQ. Trimming took 3 bases from V and 2 from J; bases not matched to a gene: 9. The CDR3 runs to 16 residues. CDR3 sequence: CASSSPGTGTNYGYTF. The CDR3 DNA is TGCGCCAGCAGCTCCCCCGGGACAGGCACCAACTATGGCTACACCTTC.

V usage is TRBV2 and J usage is TRBJ2-5; weak D call: TRBD1 (6 bases). The CDR3 runs to 15 residues. V shed 2 bases and J shed 3 bases, with 13 bases lying between them. The germline CDR1 and CDR2 sequences are SNHLY and FYNNEI. The DNA for the CDR3 is TGTGCCAGCAGTGAACCTTCTGGACAGAAAGAGACCCAGTACTTC. As protein: CASSEPSGQKETQYF.

The chain recombines TRBV18 with TRBJ1-1; TRBD1 might be the D (5 bases). V gave up 3 bases and J gave up 4 bases, with 9 bases separating them. Germline V CDR1 and CDR2: KGHSH, LQKENI. CDR3 length equals 13 residues. The CDR3 DNA follows: TGTGCCAGCTCACCGGGGCCCGTCACTGAAGCTTTCTTT. Protein: CASSPGPVTEAFF.

The genes are TRBV7-2 and TRBJ2-7; a weak D match, TRBD2 (7 bases). Trimming left V 3 bases short and J 2 bases short, with 20 bases between. Germline CDR1 is SGHTA and CDR2 is FQGNSA. The CDR3 sequence is 17 residues long. The CDR3 spells CASSLGGGNRHPYEQYF. The CDR3, as DNA: TGTGCCAGCAGCTTGGGGGGGGGCAACCGCCACCCCTACGAGCAGTACTTC.

The chain couples TRBV6-5 to TRBJ1-2; D not resolved. This CDR3 spans 13 amino acids. Germline CDR1 and CDR2: MNHEY and SVGAGI. Deletions cut 4 bases from V and 0 bases from J, with 6 bases between. In nucleotides, the CDR3 is TGTGCCAGCAGTTTCGGGGCTAACTATGGCTACACCTTC. Protein: CASSFGANYGYTF.

In this sample, this clone turned up once. This chain uses TRBV6-5 with TRBJ2-5; unclear D gene. V was trimmed by 3 bases and J by 5 bases, leaving 7 bases between them. CDR1 and CDR2 from the germline V gene are MNHEY and SVGAGI. The CDR3 consists of 12 residues. CDR3: CASSYSSETQYF. CDR3 DNA sequence: TGTGCCAGCAGTTATTCGTCCGAGACCCAGTACTTC.